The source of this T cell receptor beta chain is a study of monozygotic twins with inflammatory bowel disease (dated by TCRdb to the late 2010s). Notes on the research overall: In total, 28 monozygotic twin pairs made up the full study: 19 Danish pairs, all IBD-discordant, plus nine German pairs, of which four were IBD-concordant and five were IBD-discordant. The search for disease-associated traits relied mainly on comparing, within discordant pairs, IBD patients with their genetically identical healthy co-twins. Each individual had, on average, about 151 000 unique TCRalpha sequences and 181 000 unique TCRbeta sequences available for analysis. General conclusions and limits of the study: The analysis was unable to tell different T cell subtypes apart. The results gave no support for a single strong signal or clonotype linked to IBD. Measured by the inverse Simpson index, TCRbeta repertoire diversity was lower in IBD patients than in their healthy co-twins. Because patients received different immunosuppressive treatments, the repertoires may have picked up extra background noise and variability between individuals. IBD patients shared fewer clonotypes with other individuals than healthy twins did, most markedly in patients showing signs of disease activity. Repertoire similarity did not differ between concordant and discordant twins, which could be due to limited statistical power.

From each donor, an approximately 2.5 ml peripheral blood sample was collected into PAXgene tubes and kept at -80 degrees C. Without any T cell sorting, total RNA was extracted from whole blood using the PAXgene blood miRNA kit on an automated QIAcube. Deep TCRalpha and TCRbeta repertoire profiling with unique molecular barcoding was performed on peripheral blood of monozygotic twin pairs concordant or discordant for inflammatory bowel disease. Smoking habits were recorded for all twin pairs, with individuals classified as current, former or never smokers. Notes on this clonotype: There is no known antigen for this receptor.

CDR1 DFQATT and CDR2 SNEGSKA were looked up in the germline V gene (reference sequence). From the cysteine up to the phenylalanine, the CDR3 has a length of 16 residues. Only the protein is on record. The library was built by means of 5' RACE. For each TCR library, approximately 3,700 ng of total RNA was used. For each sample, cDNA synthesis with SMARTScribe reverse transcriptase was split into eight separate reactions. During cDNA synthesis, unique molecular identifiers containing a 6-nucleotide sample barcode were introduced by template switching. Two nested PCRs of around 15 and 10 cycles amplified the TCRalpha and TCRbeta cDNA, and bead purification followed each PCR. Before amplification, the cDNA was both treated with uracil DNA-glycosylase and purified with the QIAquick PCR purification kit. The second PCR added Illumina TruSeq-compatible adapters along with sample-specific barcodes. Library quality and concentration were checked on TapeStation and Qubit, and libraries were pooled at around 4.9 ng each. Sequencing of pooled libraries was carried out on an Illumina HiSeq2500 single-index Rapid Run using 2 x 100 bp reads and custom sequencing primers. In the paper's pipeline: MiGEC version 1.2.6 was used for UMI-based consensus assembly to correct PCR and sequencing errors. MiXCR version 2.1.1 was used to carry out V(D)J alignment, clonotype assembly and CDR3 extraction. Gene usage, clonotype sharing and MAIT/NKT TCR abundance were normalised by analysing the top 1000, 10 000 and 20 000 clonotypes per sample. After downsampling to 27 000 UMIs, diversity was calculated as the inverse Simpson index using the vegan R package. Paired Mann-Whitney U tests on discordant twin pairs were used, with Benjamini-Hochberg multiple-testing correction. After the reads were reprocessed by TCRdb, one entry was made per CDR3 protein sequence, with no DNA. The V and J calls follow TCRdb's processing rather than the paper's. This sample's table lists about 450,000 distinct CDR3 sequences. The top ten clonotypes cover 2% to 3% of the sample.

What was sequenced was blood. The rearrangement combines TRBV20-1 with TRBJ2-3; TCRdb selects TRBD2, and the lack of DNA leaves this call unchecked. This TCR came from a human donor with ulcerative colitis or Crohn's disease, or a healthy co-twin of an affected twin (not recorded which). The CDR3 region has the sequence CSASPLRAGDADTQYF.